This T cell receptor (beta chain) was sequenced during a study of glioma-infiltrating T cells after dendritic cell vaccination. Primers: 60 V beta forward and 13 J beta reverse. This table comes from immunoSEQ multiplex PCR, and its TCRdb copy is limited to in-frame clones, with some not included. The table shows about 92,000 clones, with approximately 90% occurring only once. No glioblastoma patient carried an isocitrate dehydrogenase mutation. PBMC were collected before vaccination, two weeks after the third vaccination, and at progression. Study-wide findings and caveats: Survival was not directly related to TCR clonality in these patients.

CDR3 length equals 17 residues. Trimming pared 1 base from V and 2 bases from J, leaving 15 bases between. Germline V gene lookup returns CDR1 SGHTA and CDR2 FQGNSA. As for this clone: The antigen is not known.

The receptor's source is a human donor with glioblastoma. The chain joins TRBV7-2 to TRBJ1-5; unclear D gene. Sequencing was performed on blood, taken before dendritic cell vaccination. The chain's CDR3 is CASSLVASGKGNQPQHF. The CDR3, as DNA: TGTGCCAGCAGCTTAGTCGCTTCCGGGAAGGGCAATCAGCCCCAGCATTTT.